This is a list of T cell receptor beta chains from one sample in a study of blood T cell repertoires in COVID-19. Sequenced by immunoSEQ multiplex PCR; TCRdb stores in-frame clones only, minus some. The sample shows roughly 300,000 clones, approximately 82% of them seen only once. The material sequenced was peripheral blood. The receptors come from a woman between 45 and 65 years old with acute or convalescent COVID-19. CDR3s leave out the opening cysteine and the closing phenylalanine or tryptophan. Clone size appears in some rows only: once, few, many, or a class for an expanded clone.

j_call,clone_size,v_call,cdr3_aa
TRBJ1-2,few,TRBV15,ATSRDRSTNYGYT
TRBJ1-2,-,TRBV24-1,ATSSGVYGYT
TRBJ2-3,-,TRBV5-1,ASSPNYPDSTDTQY
TRBJ2-2,-,TRBV30,AWSQWNTGELF
TRBJ1-1,-,TRBV3-1/TRBV3-2,ASSQGPGDRGRTF
TRBJ2-5,-,TRBV10-3,AIKGTGQETQY
TRBJ1-5,-,TRBV30,AWSVVTGTRNQPQH
TRBJ1-1,-,TRBV4-2,ASSQDPYRDRDRETEAF
TRBJ2-2,-,TRBV5-1,ASSTLAVANTGELF
TRBJ1-1,-,TRBV30,AGQGNTEAF
TRBJ2-3,-,TRBV7-9,ASRTEADTQY
TRBJ2-1,-,TRBV5-4,ASSLKGGGASYNEQF
TRBJ2-1,once,TRBV9,ASSAWTSGGAGEQF
TRBJ1-5,-,TRBV28,ASSLVADYQPQH
TRBJ1-2,-,TRBV5-5,ASSPLPTGGNYGYT
TRBJ1-6,few,TRBV24-1,ATSDLPGQFTSSYNSPLH
TRBJ2-1,-,TRBV11-3,ASSVGTGGINEQF
TRBJ2-3,-,TRBV20-1,SASSASGDTDTQY
TRBJ2-1,-,TRBV2,ASRESGIQF
TRBJ1-4,-,TRBV4-2,ASSQNTQGIEKLF
TRBJ1-5,-,TRBV30,AWTTDRDQPQH
TRBJ2-7,-,TRBV9,ASSVGTSGRSSYEQY